One sample yielded the 32 T cell receptor beta chains listed below, sequenced in a study of Graves' ophthalmopathy and Graves' hyperthyroidism. Amplification of TCR beta CDR3 regions used RNA transcripts. The authors performed first-round RT-PCR with HTBI primers and then a second-round multiplex PCR. MiXCR, applied by TCRdb to the multiplex PCR reads, yields one record per CDR3 protein. This table has some 400,000 distinct CDR3 sequences, roughly 18% appearing once. Source material: peripheral blood. These TCRs come from a woman under 30 with Graves' ophthalmopathy.

This clonotype was picked up many times. This chain links TRBV19 with TRBJ2-7, with 8 bases fitting TRBD1. Losses at the gene ends were 2 bases for V and 5 bases for J; bases not matched to a gene: 20. Germline CDR1 LNHDA, CDR2 SQIVND (reference sequence). CDR3 length equals 19 residues. CDR3 in amino acids: CASSINGEGTTGGRNEQYF. The CDR3 nucleotides read TGTGCCAGTAGTATAAACGGGGAAGGCACAACAGGGGGAAGAAACGAGCAGTACTTC. The full variable domain, completed using reference TRBV19 and TRBJ2-7, is DGGITQSPKYLFRKEGQNVTLSCEQNLNHDAMYWYRQDPGQGLRLIYYSQIVNDFQKGDIAEGYSVSREKKESFPLTVTSAQKNPTAFYLCASSINGEGTTGGRNEQYFGPGTRLTVT.

The rearrangement links TRBV30 to TRBJ1-2, with TRBD1 matching 8 bases. The CDR3 spans 13 residues. Trimming at V came to 7 bases and at J to 5 bases, leaving 9 bases not matched to a gene. The germline V gene has CDR1 GTSNPN and CDR2 SVGIG (reference sequence). The CDR3 region is CASDRGGEYGYTF. CDR3 in DNA: TGTGCCTCAGACAGGGGAGGCGAATATGGCTACACCTTC.

This clonotype was recorded many times. The chain joins TRBV29-1 to TRBJ2-5; D may be TRBD1 or TRBD2 (5 bases each). V dropped 5 bases and J dropped 2 bases, with 15 bases sitting between them. Per germline, CDR1 SQVTM and CDR2 ANQGSEA. The CDR3 extends over 14 amino acids. This CDR3 reads CSVRNRTGQETQYF. DNA of the CDR3: TGCAGCGTTCGCAACAGGACGGGGCAAGAGACCCAGTACTTC.

The sample holds many counts of this clonotype. The V call is TRBV28, the J call TRBJ2-5; 7 bases align to TRBD2. Trimming removed 9 bases from V and 5 bases from J; junction bases left unmatched: 9. There are 13 residues in the CDR3. The germline V gene encodes CDR1 MDHEN and CDR2 SYDVKM. The CDR3 coding sequence is TGTGCCAGTCGGCGGGGGAGGTTGGAGACCCAGTACTTC. This gives the protein CASRRGRLETQYF.

The sample holds many counts of this clonotype. The V call is TRBV28, the J call TRBJ1-1; the D gene is possibly TRBD1 (5 bases). The CDR3 runs to 12 residues. V lost 6 bases to trimming and J lost 7 bases, with 12 bases between them. Germline V gene data show CDR1 as MDHEN and CDR2 as SYDVKM. The CDR3 loop reads CASRLGRNEAFF. The CDR3 DNA reads as TGTGCCAGCAGACTGGGACGGAATGAAGCTTTCTTT. The whole variable domain, remainder taken from reference TRBV28 and TRBJ1-1, is DVKVTQSSRYLVKRTGEKVFLECVQDMDHENMFWYRQDPGLGLRLIYFSYDVKMKEKGDIPEGYSVSREKKERFSLILESASTNQTSMYLCASRLGRNEAFFGQGTRLTVV.

This sequence joins TRBV18 and TRBJ2-4; 8 bases fit TRBD2. Trimming removed 3 bases from V and 3 bases from J; junction bases left unmatched: 4. The CDR3 runs to 15 residues. In germline, CDR1 is KGHSH, CDR2 LQKENI. CDR3 in amino acids: CASSPSGGNKNIQYF. The CDR3 DNA reads as TGTGCCAGCTCACCCTCGGGAGGGAACAAAAACATTCAGTACTTC.

This clonotype was counted at least ten times. The V and J genes are TRBV6-1 and TRBJ2-7; no reliable D call. The CDR3 runs 16 residues. Germline V gene sequence: CDR1 MNHNS, CDR2 SASEGT. Trimming cost V 6 bases and J 2 bases, with 20 bases left between them. The CDR3 DNA reads TGTGCCAGCAGCCACCTAAGTATGCCGGTAGCCTACGAGCAGTACTTC. Translation gives CASSHLSMPVAYEQYF.

This clonotype was picked up many times. The genes are TRBV19 and TRBJ1-1, with TRBD1 as a possible D gene (5 bases). The CDR3 length is 14 residues. The V and J ends lost 10 bases and 3 bases respectively, with 18 bases between them. CDR1 is LNHDA, CDR2 SQIVND, per germline (reference sequence). CDR3 nucleotides: TGTGCCATCCCTCGCCGGGGGAACTACACTGAAGCTTTCTTT. It codes for CAIPRRGNYTEAFF.

This clonotype was recorded at least ten times. The chain uses TRBV28 and TRBJ2-7, with TRBD2 matching 14 bases. Germline V gives CDR1 MDHEN, CDR2 SYDVKM. The CDR3 has 14 residues. V trimming: 6 bases; J trimming: 6 bases; junction bases outside the gene matches: 4. The CDR3 is CASREGLAGAEQYF. The CDR3, as DNA: TGTGCCAGCAGGGAGGGACTAGCGGGAGCCGAGCAGTACTTC.

Many counts were recorded for this clonotype. The V and J genes are TRBV7-9 and TRBJ2-7, with D possibly being TRBD1 or TRBD2 (5 bases each). V dropped 1 base and J dropped 6 bases, with 13 bases sitting between them. The length of the CDR3 is 14 residues. CDR1 is SEHNR and CDR2 is FQNEAQ in the germline V gene (reference sequence). The CDR3 DNA follows: TGTGCCAGCAGCTTAGGGGCCATTGGGGGCGAGCAGTACTTC. This encodes CASSLGAIGGEQYF.

This chain links TRBV29-1 with TRBJ1-2; 9 positions match TRBD1. The trim removed 4 bases at V and 10 bases at J, leaving 13 bases unmatched. From germline, CDR1 is SQVTM and CDR2 ANQGSEA. The CDR3 spans 14 residues. The CDR3 loop is CSVGGTGNPTSYTF. CDR3 coding DNA: TGCAGCGTTGGCGGGACAGGGAACCCAACCTCCTACACCTTC. The whole variable domain, filled in from reference TRBV29-1 and TRBJ1-2, reads SAVISQKPSRDICQRGTSLTIQCQVDSQVTMMFWYRQQPGQSLTLIATANQGSEATYESGFVIDKFPISRPNLTFSTLTVSNMSPEDSSIYLCSVGGTGNPTSYTFGSGTRLTVV.

This clonotype was found many times. The chain employs TRBV18 and TRBJ1-1; 7 bases are a match to TRBD1. V was pared by 3 bases and J by 4 bases, with 5 bases of the junction left unmatched. The CDR3 is 14 amino acids. Germline V gene data show CDR1 as KGHSH and CDR2 as LQKENI. CDR3 bases: TGTGCCAGCTCACCGGGCAGGGGGGGCACTGAAGCTTTCTTT. It translates to CASSPGRGGTEAFF. Based on the CDR3 plus reference TRBV18 and TRBJ1-1, the full variable domain is NAGVMQNPRHLVRRRGQEARLRCSPMKGHSHVYWYRQLPEEGLKFMVYLQKENIIDESGMPKERFSAEFPKEGPSILRIQQVVRGDSAAYFCASSPGRGGTEAFFGQGTRLTVV.

There are many counts of this clonotype. The chain carries TRBV5-1 and TRBJ1-1; 7 bases match TRBD1. This CDR3 has 16 amino acids. V dropped 0 bases and J dropped 4; count of bases not matched to a gene: 9. The V gene's germline CDR1 is SGHRS and CDR2 YFSETQ. The CDR3 DNA sequence: TGCGCCAGCAGCTTGGAACAGGGGACGGTCGGCACTGAAGCTTTCTTT. Translated, it gives CASSLEQGTVGTEAFF.

This clonotype came up many times. The chain combines TRBV18 with TRBJ1-1, with TRBD1 matching 12 bases. This CDR3 has 15 amino acids. Trimming cost V 5 bases and J 5 bases; bases outside gene matches: 6. In germline, CDR1 is KGHSH, CDR2 LQKENI. This CDR3 reads CASSGGTGGLTEAFF. The CDR3 region has the DNA TGTGCCAGCTCAGGGGGGACAGGGGGCTTGACTGAAGCTTTCTTT.

This clonotype was found a few times. The genes are TRBV18 and TRBJ1-3; D is unclear. Germline values: CDR1 KGHSH, CDR2 LQKENI. Trimming pared 2 bases from V and 0 bases from J, leaving 11 bases between. This CDR3 is built from 16 residues. CDR3 amino acids: CASSPFAPSSGNTIYF. The CDR3 bases are TGTGCCAGCTCACCATTCGCGCCAAGCTCTGGAAACACCATATATTTT.

This clonotype was picked up many times. V gene TRBV6-2 or TRBV6-3 combines with J gene TRBJ2-5; TRBD2 aligns across 8 bases. The ends lost 5 bases at V and 0 bases at J; junction bases unmatched: 5. The CDR3 spans 15 residues. The V gene's germline CDR1 is MNHEY and CDR2 SVGEGT. Here the CDR3 DNA reads TGTGCCAGCAGTATCGGACTAGCCTACCAAGAGACCCAGTACTTC. It translates to CASSIGLAYQETQYF.

This clonotype was recorded many times. The J gene is TRBJ1-1, the V gene TRBV25-1, with 9 nucleotides matching TRBD1. The CDR3 extends over 13 amino acids. Germline CDR1 and CDR2: MGHDK and SYGVNS. After removal of 10 bases from V and 5 bases from J, the junction contained 8 bases not matched to a gene. The CDR3 is CATRDRVYTEAFF. The CDR3 nucleotides read TGTGCCACAAGGGACAGGGTATATACTGAAGCTTTCTTT.

V and J are TRBV3-1 and TRBJ2-5; 11 bases line up with TRBD2. The CDR3 sequence is 17 residues long. Germline lookup yields CDR1 LGHDT and CDR2 YNNKEL (reference sequence). With 1 base clipped from V and 2 bases from J, the junction kept 6 bases outside the gene matches. DNA of the CDR3: TGTGCCAGCAGCCAAGCATTACTAGCGGGGGCGCAAGAGACCCAGTACTTC. The encoded protein is CASSQALLAGAQETQYF.

This clonotype was seen many times. The chain has TRBV7-9 and TRBJ1-1; 7 bases are shared with TRBD1. Germline V lookup: CDR1 SEHNR, CDR2 FQNEAQ (reference sequence). The length of the CDR3 is 12 residues. The trim removed 5 bases at V and 9 bases at J, leaving 6 bases unmatched. In DNA, the CDR3 is TGTGCCAGCAGCCACCGGGACAGTAAAGCTTTCTTT. It yields the protein CASSHRDSKAFF.

This clonotype was seen at least ten times. The CDR3 nucleotides are TGCAGTGCTGGCGCGGCGGCGAGCAGTGCCAAAAACATTCAGTACTTC. The encoded protein is CSAGAAASSAKNIQYF. The V gene is TRBV20-1, the J gene TRBJ2-4; D is undetermined. The CDR3 covers 16 residues. Trimming removed 5 bases from V and 1 base from J, with 18 bases in between. Germline V lookup: CDR1 DFQATT, CDR2 SNEGSKA (reference sequence).

This clonotype has at least ten counts. The V call is TRBV18, the J call TRBJ2-4, with D uncertain. The CDR3 is made up of 18 amino acids. CDR1 and CDR2 from the germline V gene are KGHSH and LQKENI. Trimming left V 6 bases short and J 0 bases short, with 21 bases between. The CDR3 loop is CASSRLGWRQLAKNIQYF. The CDR3 DNA reads as TGTGCCAGCTCTCGCCTCGGGTGGCGACAACTAGCCAAAAACATTCAGTACTTC.

This clonotype was seen at least ten times. The chain uses TRBV29-1 and TRBJ2-7; D call uncertain. Germline lookup yields CDR1 SQVTM and CDR2 ANQGSEA. V was trimmed by 7 bases and J by 0 bases, leaving 13 bases between them. CDR3 size: 13 residues. The CDR3 region has the DNA TGCAGCGGGGTTTCGACCCACTCCTACGAGCAGTACTTC. Its protein product is CSGVSTHSYEQYF.

Ten or more counts support this clonotype. V usage is TRBV30 and J usage is TRBJ2-6; D is ambiguous. V was shortened by 4 bases and J by 0 bases, with 7 bases between the two germline ends. Germline values: CDR1 GTSNPN, CDR2 SVGIG (reference sequence). The CDR3 consists of 14 residues. The CDR3 bases are TGTGCCTGGATAAAGTCCTCTGGGGCCAACGTCCTGACTTTC. Translated, it gives CAWIKSSGANVLTF.

This clonotype has a count of ten or more. The chain links TRBV25-1 to TRBJ2-5, with a possible D match to TRBD1 (6 bases). V was pared by 3 bases and J by 4 bases, with 15 bases between. Germline V gene data show CDR1 as MGHDK and CDR2 as SYGVNS. This CDR3 has 15 amino acids. CDR3 sequence: CASSEGRGWGETQYF. The CDR3 DNA follows: TGTGCCAGCAGTGAGGGCAGGGGCTGGGGAGAGACCCAGTACTTC. The full variable domain, in which reference TRBV25-1 and TRBJ2-5 provide the parts outside the CDR3, is EADIYQTPRYLVIGTGKKITLECSQTMGHDKMYWYQQDPGMELHLIHYSYGVNSTEKGDLSSESTVSRIRTEHFPLTLESARPSHTSQYLCASSEGRGWGETQYFGPGTRLLVL.

This clonotype was recorded many times. V is TRBV15 and J is TRBJ1-1; D remains ambiguous. Germline V CDR1 and CDR2: LNHNV, YYDKDF (reference sequence). Trimming took 5 bases from V and 6 from J, leaving 19 bases between them. This CDR3 is 15 amino acids long. CDR3 region: CATSPQMQVQAEAFF. In DNA form, the CDR3 reads TGTGCCACCAGCCCCCAGATGCAGGTCCAGGCTGAAGCTTTCTTT.

This clonotype came up many times. The chain has TRBV19 and TRBJ2-7; no clear D gene. The V end lost 5 bases, the J end lost 1 base, and 12 bases lay between the germline ends. The CDR3 has 14 amino acids. The germline V gene has CDR1 LNHDA and CDR2 SQIVND (reference sequence). The CDR3 sequence: CASSPLDRSYEQYF. The CDR3 nucleotides read TGTGCCAGTAGTCCGCTGGACCGATCCTACGAGCAGTACTTC.

This clonotype showed up just a few times. The chain uses TRBV7-2 and TRBJ2-7; D unclear. CDR3 size: 11 residues. Trimming took 3 bases from V and 9 from J, leaving 9 bases between them. CDR1 is SGHTA, CDR2 FQGNSA, per germline. The CDR3 here is CASSFEEVQYF. CDR3 in DNA: TGTGCCAGCAGCTTTGAAGAGGTGCAGTACTTC.

This clonotype was counted many times. This sequence joins TRBV5-1 and TRBJ2-5; 9 nucleotides line up with TRBD2. CDR1 and CDR2 from the germline V gene are SGHRS and YFSETQ. This CDR3 is 14 amino acids long. Trimming at V came to 8 bases and at J to 3 bases, leaving 8 bases not matched to a gene. The CDR3 DNA reads as TGCGCCAGTGGGATTAGCGGGGGAAAAGAGACCCAGTACTTC. As protein: CASGISGGKETQYF.

J is TRBJ2-7 and V is TRBV11-2; D uncertain. CDR1 SGHAT and CDR2 FQNNGV come from the germline V gene. The V end lost 0 bases, the J end lost 3 bases, and 12 bases lay between the germline ends. The CDR3 loop spans 15 amino acids. The CDR3, as DNA: TGTGCCAGCAGCTTAGAAGAAAATCGGCACTACGAGCAGTACTTC. Translated: CASSLEENRHYEQYF.

Many counts were recorded for this clonotype. The chain couples TRBV30 to TRBJ1-1; D ambiguous. Germline V gene lookup returns CDR1 GTSNPN and CDR2 SVGIG (reference sequence). V was clipped by 0 bases and J by 7 bases, with 6 bases between them. The CDR3 has 11 amino acids. CDR3 coding DNA: TGTGCCTGGAGTGTCGCGGGTGAAGCTTTCTTT. This sequence encodes CAWSVAGEAFF.

This clonotype was found many times. One base away lies a much larger clone, so this may be a sequencing read error. V is TRBV6-4 and J is TRBJ2-2; 10 nucleotides align to TRBD2. Germline CDR1 MRHNA, CDR2 SNTAGT. CDR3 size: 17 residues. The CDR3 loop is CASSHSSGRSYTGELFF. The CDR3 coding sequence is TGTGCCAGCAGTCACTCTAGCGGGAGAAGTTACACCGGGGAGCTGTTTTTT.

This clonotype appeared many times. The chain couples TRBV20-1 to TRBJ1-2, with a weak D call TRBD1 (5 bases). CDR3 length equals 12 residues. Per germline, CDR1 DFQATT and CDR2 SNEGSKA (reference sequence). The CDR3, as DNA: TGCAGGCTTGTGGGGGAGGACTATGGCTACACCTTC. Translation gives CRLVGEDYGYTF.